These 20 T cell receptor beta chains came from one sample sequenced in a study of blood T cell repertoires in COVID-19. Method: immunoSEQ multiplex PCR; TCRdb's copy keeps in-frame clones and lacks some. The sample consists of about 260,000 clones, 70% to 85% of them appearing once. Specimen: peripheral blood. Receptors originate from a woman aged 80 or over with acute or convalescent COVID-19.

Here the CDR3 DNA reads TGCGCCAGCAGACTCGGAGGAACTAATGAAAAACTGTTTTTT. As protein: CASRLGGTNEKLFF. The genes are TRBV5-1 and TRBJ1-4; D unresolved. V lost 5 bases and J lost 1, with 9 bases in between. The CDR3 loop spans 14 amino acids. The germline V gene has CDR1 SGHRS and CDR2 YFSETQ.

The chain combines TRBV27 with TRBJ2-3; 8 bases align to TRBD2. V was pared by 5 bases and J by 4 bases, with 11 bases of the junction left unmatched. The CDR3 is 16 amino acids. The germline V gene encodes CDR1 MNHEY and CDR2 SMNVEV (reference sequence). CDR3 amino acids: CASSPGGLVRADTQYF. In DNA form, the CDR3 reads TGTGCCAGCAGTCCGGGGGGGTTGGTTCGGGCAGATACGCAGTATTTT.

The chain uses TRBV4-3 and TRBJ1-2; 7 bases align to TRBD1. The CDR3 sequence is 14 residues long. The V and J ends lost 0 bases and 8 bases, in that order; junction bases with no gene match: 6. CDR1 and CDR2 from the germline V gene are LGHNA and YSLEER. CDR3 residues: CASSQEWQGGGYTF. CDR3 nucleotides: TGCGCCAGCAGCCAAGAGTGGCAGGGGGGCGGCTACACCTTC.

CDR3 amino acids: CASSVAGGGIYNEQFF. Here the CDR3 DNA reads TGTGCCAGCAGCGTAGCAGGCGGGGGCATCTACAATGAGCAGTTCTTC. This chain connects TRBV9 to TRBJ2-1, with D maybe TRBD2 (7 bases). Germline V gene sequence: CDR1 SGDLS, CDR2 YYNGEE. The CDR3 is 16 amino acids. Trimming removed 0 bases from V and 3 bases from J, with 13 bases in between.

The chain joins TRBV29-1 to TRBJ1-2, with D perhaps matching TRBD1 (5 bases). The CDR3 has 12 amino acids. Germline V gene sequence: CDR1 SQVTM, CDR2 ANQGSEA. Trimming cost V 4 bases and J 1 base, with 7 bases left between them. Here the CDR3 reads CSVGTRNYGYTF. The CDR3 nucleotides are TGCAGCGTTGGGACACGTAACTATGGCTACACCTTC.

V is TRBV11-3 and J is TRBJ2-1, with 9 bases identical to TRBD1. CDR1 is SGHNT, CDR2 YENEEA, per germline. The CDR3 length is 15 residues. V was pared by 6 bases and J by 0 bases, with 3 bases of the junction left unmatched. The CDR3 here is CASSLDRGSYNEQFF. The DNA of the CDR3 is TGTGCCAGCAGTTTGGACAGGGGCTCCTACAATGAGCAGTTCTTC.

The chain recombines TRBV28 with TRBJ1-4; D unclear. Trimming cost V 7 bases and J 2 bases, with 11 bases left between them. Germline V gene sequence: CDR1 MDHEN, CDR2 SYDVKM. This CDR3 has 14 amino acids. The CDR3 DNA reads TGTGCCAGCAACGTGGAGGGCACTAATGAAAAACTGTTTTTT. Protein: CASNVEGTNEKLFF.

This chain links TRBV7-2 with TRBJ1-6; D is perhaps TRBD1 (6 bases). V was trimmed by 0 bases and J by 7 bases, leaving 16 bases between them. This CDR3 has 17 residues. Germline lookup yields CDR1 SGHTA and CDR2 FQGNSA. The CDR3 region is CASSLAPTVRGNSPLHF. Written as DNA, the CDR3 is TGTGCCAGCAGCTTAGCCCCGACAGTGAGGGGGAATTCACCCCTCCACTTT.

The genes are TRBV11-2 and TRBJ2-1; the match to TRBD2 covers 9 bases. This CDR3 has 16 amino acids. The V segment lost 5 bases and the J segment 4 bases; nucleotides outside the gene matches: 9. From germline, CDR1 is SGHAT and CDR2 FQNNGV. The CDR3 sequence is CASSLGTSLNYNEQFF. In DNA form, the CDR3 reads TGTGCCAGCAGCCTTGGGACTAGCCTAAATTACAATGAGCAGTTCTTC.

This chain links TRBV24-1 with TRBJ2-1, with 9 positions matching TRBD2. J was trimmed by 4 bases and V by 2 bases; bases with no gene match: 8. The CDR3 consists of 17 residues. Per the germline V gene, CDR1 is KGHDR and CDR2 is SFDVKD. The DNA of the CDR3 is TGTGCCACCAGTGATTCGGCGGGAGGGCCAAGATACAATGAGCAGTTCTTC. Translated, it gives CATSDSAGGPRYNEQFF.

Only one count was recorded for this clone. The V call is TRBV7-2, the J call TRBJ1-2; 12 nucleotides match TRBD1. The CDR3 totals 16 residues. Germline lookup yields CDR1 SGHTA and CDR2 FQGNSA. J was trimmed by 1 base and V by 4 bases; bases with no gene match: 4. The CDR3 coding sequence is TGTGCCAGCAGCTCCGGGACAGGGGGCGATAACTATGGCTACACCTTC. Its translation: CASSSGTGGDNYGYTF.

The rearrangement uses TRBV27 and TRBJ1-2; D is ambiguous. The germline V and J ends were trimmed by 0 bases and 8 bases, with 10 bases remaining between them. Germline CDR1 and CDR2: MNHEY and SMNVEV (reference sequence). The CDR3 has 13 amino acids. This CDR3 reads CASSLSTAQGYTF. The CDR3 coding sequence is TGTGCCAGCAGTTTATCGACTGCTCAGGGCTACACCTTC.

The CDR3 DNA reads as TGTGCCAGCAGTTTCACCGCGGGGGTATCAACTGAAGCTTTCTTT. Translated, it gives CASSFTAGVSTEAFF. This rearrangement joins TRBV6-5 to TRBJ1-1; TRBD1 is a possible D gene (5 bases). V shed 4 bases and J shed 5 bases, with 17 bases lying between them. Germline V gene lookup returns CDR1 MNHEY and CDR2 SVGAGI. The CDR3 is 15 residues long.

The chain recombines TRBV7-3 with TRBJ2-3; 7 bases are shared with TRBD2. The CDR3 extends over 16 amino acids. CDR1 SGHTA and CDR2 FQGTGA come from the germline V gene. The trim removed 5 bases at V and 3 bases at J, leaving 11 bases unmatched. The CDR3 spells CASSRPEAGRTDTQYF. The CDR3 bases are TGTGCCAGCAGCCGCCCGGAAGCGGGAAGAACAGATACGCAGTATTTT. Using reference TRBV7-3 and TRBJ2-3 for the parts outside the CDR3, the full variable domain is GAGVSQTPSNKVTEKGKYVELRCDPISGHTALYWYRQSLGQGPEFLIYFQGTGAADDSGLPNDRFFAVRPEGSVSTLKIQRTERGDSAVYLCASSRPEAGRTDTQYFGPGTRLTVL.

The CDR3 nucleotides read TGTGCCAGCAGCCCTCGGACTAGCGGGAGTGGCATTCAGTACTTC. It specifies CASSPRTSGSGIQYF. This chain connects TRBV4-2 to TRBJ2-4; TRBD2 agrees at 13 bases. Germline V gene lookup returns CDR1 LGHNA and CDR2 YNFKEQ. The CDR3 totals 15 residues. The ends lost 4 bases at V and 9 bases at J; junction bases unmatched: 6.

Here the CDR3 DNA reads TGTGCCAGCAGCTCGGAGTGGACTGAAGCTTTCTTT. The encoded protein is CASSSEWTEAFF. The chain links TRBV7-9 to TRBJ1-1; D uncertain. CDR1 is SEHNR and CDR2 is FQNEAQ in the germline V gene (reference sequence). The length of the CDR3 is 12 residues. V lost 4 bases to trimming and J lost 5 bases, with 8 bases between them.

Remarks on this clone: This sample also contains other DNA sequences that code for the same CDR3. This sequence joins TRBV18 and TRBJ2-1, with 12 bases identical to TRBD2. The CDR3 spans 15 residues. Germline lookup yields CDR1 KGHSH and CDR2 LQKENI. With V trimmed by 3 bases and J by 4 bases, 1 base remained unmatched. DNA of the CDR3: TGTGCCAGCTCACCCGGGACTAGCGGGTACAATGAGCAGTTCTTC. Amino acid sequence: CASSPGTSGYNEQFF.

With respect to this clone: This sample includes further DNA sequences coding for the same CDR3. V and J are TRBV5-1 and TRBJ2-1, with 8 bases matching TRBD2. This CDR3 has 15 residues. Germline loops: CDR1 SGHRS, CDR2 YFSETQ. V dropped 0 bases and J dropped 5; count of bases not matched to a gene: 4. CDR3 coding DNA: TGCGCCAGCAGCTTGGCGGGACTAGACAACAATGAGCAGTTCTTC. Encoded protein: CASSLAGLDNNEQFF.

In this sample, this clone turned up once. The chain links TRBV6-5 to TRBJ2-7, with 9 bases identical to TRBD1. The length of the CDR3 is 13 residues. Germline V CDR1 and CDR2: MNHEY, SVGAGI. Trimming removed 4 bases from V and 6 bases from J; junction bases left unmatched: 4. The CDR3 protein is CASSSGTGIEQYF. The CDR3 region has the DNA TGTGCCAGCAGTTCCGGGACAGGGATCGAGCAGTACTTC.

The gene calls are TRBV6-6 and TRBJ2-5, with 8 bases that match TRBD2. J lost 4 bases, V lost 4 bases, and 5 bases had no gene match. Germline V gene lookup returns CDR1 MNHNY and CDR2 SVGAGI (reference sequence). The length of the CDR3 is 14 residues. CDR3 sequence (DNA): TGTGCCAGCAGTTTCGTTGCGGGGGGAGAGACCCAGTACTTC. Its protein is CASSFVAGGETQYF.